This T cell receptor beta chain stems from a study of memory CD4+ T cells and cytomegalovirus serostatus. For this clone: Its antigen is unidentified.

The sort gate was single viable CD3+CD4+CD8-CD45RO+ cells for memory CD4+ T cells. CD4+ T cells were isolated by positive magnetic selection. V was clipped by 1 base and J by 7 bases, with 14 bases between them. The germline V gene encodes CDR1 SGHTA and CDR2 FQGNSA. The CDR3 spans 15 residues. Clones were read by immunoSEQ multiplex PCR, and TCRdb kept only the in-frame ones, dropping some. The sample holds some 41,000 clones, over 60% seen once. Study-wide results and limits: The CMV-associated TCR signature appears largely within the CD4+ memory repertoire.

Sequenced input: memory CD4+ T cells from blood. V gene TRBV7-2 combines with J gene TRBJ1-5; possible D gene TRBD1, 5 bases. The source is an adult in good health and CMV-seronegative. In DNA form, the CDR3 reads TGTGCCAGCAGCTTAGGTGTCAGGGAGATCCAGCCCCAGCATTTT. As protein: CASSLGVREIQPQHF. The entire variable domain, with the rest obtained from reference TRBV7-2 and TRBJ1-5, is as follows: GAGVSQSPSNKVTEKGKDVELRCDPISGHTALYWYRQSLGQGLEFLIYFQGNSAPDKSGLPSDRFSAERTGGSVSTLTIQRTQQEDSAVYLCASSLGVREIQPQHFGDGTRLSIL.